Presented here are 25 T cell receptor beta chains from one specimen sequenced in a study of T cell repertoires in cytomegalovirus infection. TCRdb fed the reads into MiXCR, producing one record per CDR3 protein. This table has under 600,000 distinct CDR3 sequences, more than 15% appearing once. The sequenced sample consisted of CD8+ T cells from PBMCs. The receptors here all came from a human donor in good health (CMV status not recorded). Some clones in this sample may be carry-over from other donors' samples.

This chain joins TRBV2 and TRBJ1-2; TRBD1 is a possible D gene (5 bases). Germline V gives CDR1 SNHLY, CDR2 FYNNEI. The CDR3 runs 13 residues. The V gene lost 3 bases and the J gene lost 3 bases, with 8 bases spanning the gap. CDR3 nucleotide sequence: TGTGCCAGCAGTGATAGAGGGGACTATGGCTACACCTTC. Its protein is CASSDRGDYGYTF.

Comment on this clonotype: A much larger clone differs from this one at a single base, so this may be a read error. The rearrangement uses TRBV10-3 and TRBJ2-7; TRBD1 matches at 7 bases. Germline values: CDR1 ENHRY, CDR2 SYGVKD. The CDR3 is 13 amino acids. DNA of the CDR3: TGTACCATCACCCCCAGACAGGGTAACGAGCAGTACTTC. The encoded protein is CTITPRQGNEQYF.

This clonotype was picked up many times. The chain employs TRBV11-2 and TRBJ2-3, with D tentatively TRBD2 (6 bases). The V gene's germline CDR1 is SGHAT and CDR2 FQNNGV. V was trimmed by 3 bases and J by 1 base, leaving 20 bases between them. The length of the CDR3 is 18 residues. Here the CDR3 DNA reads TGTGCCAGCAGCTTCTCCGTAGGTTCGGGGGAAGGCACAGATACGCAGTATTTT. The encoded protein is CASSFSVGSGEGTDTQYF.

V gene TRBV27 combines with J gene TRBJ1-1; TRBD1 is a possible D gene (5 bases). Between the trimmed V and J ends, which lost 10 bases and 1 base, there was a span of 16 bases. Germline CDR1 reads MNHEY; CDR2 reads SMNVEV (reference sequence). The CDR3 loop spans 14 amino acids. The CDR3 spells CATFQRGGNTEAFF. The CDR3 nucleotides read TGTGCCACCTTCCAACGGGGGGGGAACACTGAAGCTTTCTTT.

This clonotype was seen many times. The CDR3 region is CASSLDRAANYGYTF. CDR3 nucleotide sequence: TGTGCCAGCAGTTTGGACAGGGCGGCGAACTATGGCTACACCTTC. The V call is TRBV28, the J call TRBJ1-2, with 8 positions matching TRBD1. The CDR3 is made up of 15 amino acids. The V segment lost 3 bases and the J segment 2 bases; nucleotides outside the gene matches: 5. The germline V gene encodes CDR1 MDHEN and CDR2 SYDVKM.

Comment on this clonotype: A junction boundary mismatches the germline segment, possibly from a read error. The V gene is TRBV7-6, the J gene TRBJ2-6; TRBD1 matches at 12 bases. This CDR3 region has 17 residues. The germline V gene encodes CDR1 SGHVS and CDR2 FNYEAQ. Here the CDR3 reads CASSLGTGGNGANVLAF. CDR3 sequence (DNA): TGTGCAAGCAGCTTAGGGACAGGGGGCAATGGGGCCAACGTCCTGGCTTTC.

Many counts were recorded for this clonotype. The V gene is TRBV27, the J gene TRBJ1-6, with D perhaps TRBD1 (5 bases). CDR3 length: 14 amino acids. The germline V gene encodes CDR1 MNHEY and CDR2 SMNVEV (reference sequence). Trimming removed 2 bases at V and 5 bases at J, with 7 bases between. CDR3 DNA sequence: TGTGCCAGCAGTTTAAGCAGGGATAATTCACCCCTCCACTTT. Translated: CASSLSRDNSPLHF.

This clonotype came up a few times. The chain employs TRBV27 and TRBJ2-7; TRBD1 matches at 10 bases. This CDR3 contains 15 residues. Germline V gene sequence: CDR1 MNHEY, CDR2 SMNVEV (reference sequence). Trimming took 6 bases from V and 6 from J; bases not matched to a gene: 11. CDR3 loop: CASSMGTGAKSEQYF. The CDR3 nucleotides are TGTGCCAGCAGCATGGGGACAGGGGCGAAGAGCGAGCAGTACTTC.

This clonotype was detected many times. This chain uses TRBV7-9 with TRBJ1-1; D is possibly TRBD1 (5 bases). This CDR3 has 15 amino acids. Trimming took off 5 bases at V and 1 base at J, with 14 bases between the two ends. CDR1 and CDR2 from the germline V gene are SEHNR and FQNEAQ (reference sequence). The CDR3 DNA sequence: TGTGCCAGCAGCCCCGCGGAGGGGCAGAACACTGAAGCTTTCTTT. Protein sequence: CASSPAEGQNTEAFF.

The V and J genes are TRBV9 and TRBJ2-1; D remains unclear. This CDR3 contains 15 residues. The ends were cut back, 4 bases at V and 3 bases at J, with 14 bases in the middle. Germline V gene sequence: CDR1 SGDLS, CDR2 YYNGEE. CDR3: CASSPPGLIYNEQFF. CDR3 DNA sequence: TGTGCCAGCAGCCCCCCCGGGCTGATCTACAATGAGCAGTTCTTC.

This clonotype was seen a handful of times. This may be a read error, as it is one base from a much larger clone. This chain joins TRBV27 and TRBJ1-2; D possibly corresponds to TRBD1 (6 bases). CDR1 is MNHEY and CDR2 is SMNVEV in the germline V gene (reference sequence). The CDR3 totals 13 residues. V was shortened by 4 bases and J by 4 bases, with 10 bases between the two germline ends. The CDR3 coding sequence is TGTGCCAGCAGTTCGGAACAGGGCTATGGCTACACCTTC. Its protein is CASSSEQGYGYTF.

In this sample, this clonotype turned up a few times. V usage is TRBV9 and J usage is TRBJ1-5, with D hard to call. The CDR3 covers 13 residues. Trimming stripped 6 bases from V and 2 bases from J, with 9 bases between. CDR1 is SGDLS, CDR2 YYNGEE, per germline. This CDR3 is CASNPGGNQPQHF. The CDR3 DNA is TGTGCCAGCAATCCCGGGGGCAATCAGCCCCAGCATTTT.

Concerning this clonotype: A clone one base away is much larger, so this may be a read error. The rearrangement joins TRBV12-3 or TRBV12-4 to TRBJ2-7, with D hard to call. V dropped 2 bases and J dropped 5 bases, with 13 bases sitting between them. The CDR3 totals 14 residues. CDR3 nucleotides: TGTGCCAGCAGTTTAAAATTGAGGTACGACGAGCAGTACTTC. This sequence encodes CASSLKLRYDEQYF.

The rearrangement links TRBV28 to TRBJ2-1; D may match TRBD1 or TRBD2 (5 bases each). The CDR3 length is 14 residues. Germline-derived CDR1 and CDR2 are MDHEN and SYDVKM. The V and J ends lost 10 bases and 4 bases respectively, with 17 bases between them. This chain's CDR3 is CATQGAEGYNEQFF. CDR3 coding DNA: TGTGCCACCCAAGGGGCCGAGGGTTACAATGAGCAGTTCTTC.

This chain uses TRBV14 with TRBJ2-7; unclear D gene. The CDR3 has 14 amino acids. The germline gives CDR1 SGHDN, CDR2 FVKESK. V shed 5 bases and J shed 0 bases, with 11 bases lying between them. Here the CDR3 reads CASSARYISYEQYF. DNA for the CDR3: TGTGCCAGCAGCGCCCGGTACATCTCCTACGAGCAGTACTTC.

This clonotype was seen only a few times. The V gene is TRBV7-9, the J gene TRBJ2-2; 9 bases align to TRBD2. The CDR3 has 15 residues. The V gene end was trimmed by 3 bases and the J gene end by 5 bases; junction bases not matched to a gene: 4. Germline V gene lookup returns CDR1 SEHNR and CDR2 FQNEAQ (reference sequence). CDR3 amino acids: CASSFSGSPTGELFF. CDR3 sequence (DNA): TGTGCCAGCAGCTTTAGCGGGAGCCCTACCGGGGAGCTGTTTTTT.

The chain recombines TRBV6-1 with TRBJ1-3; D might be TRBD1 (5 bases). V was clipped by 7 bases and J by 1 base, with 14 bases between them. Looked up from germline, CDR1 is MNHNS and CDR2 is SASEGT. The CDR3 totals 15 residues. The CDR3 coding sequence is TGTGCCAGCATTGGATTGGGGGGATCTGGAAACACCATATATTTT. This sequence encodes CASIGLGGSGNTIYF.

This clonotype has more than one count but fewer than ten. The chain recombines TRBV9 with TRBJ2-1; 13 nucleotides line up with TRBD2. The CDR3 covers 19 residues. With 3 bases clipped from V and 5 bases from J, the junction kept 14 bases outside the gene matches. The germline V gene has CDR1 SGDLS and CDR2 YYNGEE. This CDR3 reads CASSGNLAPGTSGDNEQFF. The CDR3 coding sequence is TGTGCCAGCAGCGGAAACCTTGCCCCAGGGACTAGCGGGGACAATGAGCAGTTCTTC. Looking up the rest from reference TRBV9 and TRBJ2-1 gives the full variable domain: DSGVTQTPKHLITATGQRVTLRCSPRSGDLSVYWYQQSLDQGLQFLIQYYNGEERAKGNILERFSAQQFPDLHSELNLSSLELGDSALYFCASSGNLAPGTSGDNEQFFGPGTRLTVL.

V usage is TRBV28 and J usage is TRBJ2-5, with D maybe TRBD1 (6 bases). There are 13 residues in the CDR3. The germline V gene has CDR1 MDHEN and CDR2 SYDVKM. Trimming cost V 8 bases and J 3 bases, with 13 bases left between them. The CDR3: CASGGRSKETQYF. In nucleotides, the CDR3 is TGTGCCAGCGGGGGCAGATCTAAAGAGACCCAGTACTTC.

This clonotype was observed a handful of times. The gene calls are TRBV20-1 and TRBJ2-1, with D unresolved. V was shortened by 0 bases and J by 5 bases, with 14 bases between the two germline ends. Germline V lookup: CDR1 DFQATT, CDR2 SNEGSKA (reference sequence). The CDR3 is 15 amino acids. CDR3: CSARDSLNSDNEQFF. The DNA for the CDR3 is TGCAGTGCTAGAGATAGCCTAAACAGCGACAATGAGCAGTTCTTC.

This clonotype was seen only a few times. V usage is TRBV27 and J usage is TRBJ2-2; D might be TRBD2 (6 bases). The CDR3 consists of 14 residues. The V gene's germline CDR1 is MNHEY and CDR2 SMNVEV (reference sequence). Deletions cut 9 bases from V and 4 bases from J, with 15 bases between. The DNA of the CDR3 is TGTGCCAGTACAGGACCGCGGGGCACCGGGGAGCTGTTTTTT. This sequence encodes CASTGPRGTGELFF.

The chain has TRBV4-1 and TRBJ1-3; D possibly corresponds to TRBD1 (5 bases). Germline values: CDR1 MGHRA, CDR2 YSYEKL. The V end lost 0 bases, the J end lost 0 bases, and 9 bases lay between the germline ends. The CDR3 loop spans 16 amino acids. CDR3 coding DNA: TGCGCCAGCAGCCAAGAGGGGGAAGGCTCTGGAAACACCATATATTTT. Amino acids: CASSQEGEGSGNTIYF.

This clonotype showed up many times. This chain uses TRBV27 with TRBJ1-2, with D perhaps TRBD1 (5 bases). V was clipped by 0 bases and J by 5 bases, with 10 bases between them. This CDR3 has 14 residues. Germline CDR1 MNHEY, CDR2 SMNVEV (reference sequence). The CDR3 DNA follows: TGTGCCAGCAGTTTATCATGGGGGAAGTATGGCTACACCTTC. This sequence encodes CASSLSWGKYGYTF.

Ten or more counts support this clonotype. J is TRBJ1-2 and V is TRBV7-2; TRBD1 might be the D (5 bases). V lost 5 bases to trimming and J lost 1 base, with 8 bases between them. Germline CDR1 is SGHTA and CDR2 is FQGNSA. This CDR3 is 13 amino acids long. CDR3 DNA sequence: TGTGCCAGCAGCCTGGGGGATAACTATGGCTACACCTTC. This sequence encodes CASSLGDNYGYTF.

About this clonotype: A single base separates this from a much larger clone, so it may be a read error. The conserved phenylalanine or tryptophan is not found at the CDR3 terminus, so this likely reflects a read error. The chain uses TRBV10-3 and TRBJ2-7; no clear D. Germline CDR1 is ENHRY and CDR2 is SYGVKD. There are 12 residues in the CDR3. V shed 0 bases and J shed 4 bases, with 4 bases lying between them. This CDR3 is CAISESEYEQYL. The CDR3 bases are TGTGCCATCAGTGAGTCGGAGTACGAGCAGTACTTA.